These 24 T cell receptor beta chains originate from one sample sequenced in a study of blood T cell repertoires in COVID-19. TCRdb's copy holds only in-frame clones and misses some; the assay was immunoSEQ multiplex PCR. The data show 220,000 or so clones, just under 85% seen once. The material sequenced was peripheral blood. These receptors came from a woman aged 80 or over with acute or convalescent COVID-19.

The rearrangement uses TRBV13 and TRBJ2-1, with a tentative D call TRBD1 (6 bases). The V end lost 4 bases, the J end lost 5 bases, and 15 bases lay between the germline ends. This CDR3 has 15 amino acids. Per the germline V gene, CDR1 is PRHDT and CDR2 is FYEKMQ (reference sequence). DNA of the CDR3: TGTGCCAGCAGCTCCAGCACGGACAGCCACAATGAGCAGTTCTTC. Its protein product is CASSSSTDSHNEQFF. Drawing the rest from reference TRBV13 and TRBJ2-1, the complete variable domain is AAGVIQSPRHLIKEKRETATLKCYPIPRHDTVYWYQQGPGQDPQFLISFYEKMQSDKGSIPDRFSAQQFSDYHSELNMSSLELGDSALYFCASSSSTDSHNEQFFGPGTRLTVL.

This clone was detected only once. V usage is TRBV19 and J usage is TRBJ2-1; 9 bases match TRBD1. V gave up 4 bases and J gave up 1 base; unmatched junction bases: 5. The CDR3 sequence is 16 residues long. Germline CDR1 is LNHDA and CDR2 is SQIVND (reference sequence). For the CDR3, the DNA is TGTGCCAGTAGTACACCGACAGGGGGTTCCTACAATGAGCAGTTCTTC. Residues: CASSTPTGGSYNEQFF.

The chain combines TRBV5-3 with TRBJ2-1; 8 bases fit TRBD1. TRBV5-3 is an open reading frame whose function is uncertain. The V segment lost 4 bases and the J segment 9 bases; nucleotides outside the gene matches: 6. The CDR3 is 13 residues long. As DNA, the CDR3 is TGTGCCAGAAGCGGGGACAGGCACGTTGAGCAGTTCTTC. Amino acids: CARSGDRHVEQFF.

The chain is built from TRBV7-2 and TRBJ1-4; possibly TRBD1 for D (6 bases). The CDR3 covers 14 residues. V was trimmed by 2 bases and J by 8 bases, leaving 12 bases between them. CDR1 and CDR2 from the germline V gene are SGHTA and FQGNSA. In DNA, the CDR3 is TGTGCCAGCAGCTTATCAGGGGTGAGGGAAAAACTGTTTTTT. It translates to CASSLSGVREKLFF. Based on the CDR3 plus reference TRBV7-2 and TRBJ1-4, the full variable domain is GAGVSQSPSNKVTEKGKDVELRCDPISGHTALYWYRQSLGQGLEFLIYFQGNSAPDKSGLPSDRFSAERTGGSVSTLTIQRTQQEDSAVYLCASSLSGVREKLFFGSGTQLSVL.

This chain uses TRBV6-2 or TRBV6-3 with TRBJ2-5, with 11 bases aligning to TRBD2. From germline, CDR1 is MNHEY and CDR2 SVGEGT. The V and J ends lost 5 bases and 6 bases, in that order; junction bases with no gene match: 8. The CDR3 totals 15 residues. Here the CDR3 DNA reads TGTGCCAGCAGTAATAGCGGGGGGGCCACGAAGACCCAGTACTTC. Protein sequence: CASSNSGGATKTQYF.

The J gene is TRBJ2-1, the V gene TRBV11-3, with TRBD1 matching over 9 bases. The CDR3 is 17 amino acids. J was trimmed by 7 bases and V by 1 base; bases with no gene match: 11. The germline V gene encodes CDR1 SGHNT and CDR2 YENEEA. CDR3 amino acids: CASSLGAGTGIENEQFF. DNA of the CDR3: TGTGCCAGCAGCTTAGGTGCAGGGACAGGGATAGAGAATGAGCAGTTCTTC.

The chain employs TRBV18 and TRBJ1-2; 8 nucleotides match TRBD1. This CDR3 is built from 15 residues. Germline CDR1 KGHSH, CDR2 LQKENI. V was clipped by 0 bases and J by 5 bases; unmatched bases: 5. CDR3 residues: CASSPPDRDSYGYTF. In DNA, the CDR3 is TGTGCCAGCTCACCACCGGACAGGGATTCTTATGGCTACACCTTC.

The V and J genes are TRBV11-2 and TRBJ1-2; the D gene is possibly TRBD1 (5 bases). V was shortened by 5 bases and J by 8 bases, with 24 bases between the two germline ends. The germline gives CDR1 SGHAT, CDR2 FQNNGV. The CDR3 is 16 amino acids. The DNA for the CDR3 is TGTGCCAGCAGCCCCCGATCGGCGGGGGGGTCCGGGGGCTACACCTTC. As protein: CASSPRSAGGSGGYTF.

The chain recombines TRBV4-3 with TRBJ1-3; D unclear. The V gene's germline CDR1 is LGHNA and CDR2 YSLEER. This CDR3 comprises 13 residues. Trimming shortened V by 4 bases and J by 0 bases, and 4 bases separated the two germline ends. The CDR3 loop is CASSLSSGNTIYF. The CDR3, as DNA: TGCGCCAGCAGCCTCAGCTCTGGAAACACCATATATTTT.

V is TRBV18 and J is TRBJ1-1; 7 bases are shared with TRBD1. V was pared by 4 bases and J by 3 bases, with 8 bases of the junction left unmatched. Germline assignment: CDR1 KGHSH and CDR2 LQKENI. The CDR3 is made up of 15 amino acids. The CDR3 loop reads CASSQLTGKDTEAFF. In DNA, the CDR3 is TGTGCCAGCTCACAACTGACAGGGAAGGACACTGAAGCTTTCTTT.

The chain's CDR3 is CASSQRLAGGPRYGTQYF. The CDR3 DNA reads TGTGCCAGCAGCCAAAGACTAGCGGGAGGGCCCCGATACGGAACGCAGTATTTT. The chain carries TRBV3-1 (or the pseudogene TRBV3-2) and TRBJ2-3, with TRBD2 matching over 14 bases. The CDR3 is 18 amino acids. In germline, CDR1 is LGHDT, CDR2 YNNKEL (reference sequence). The junction had 13 bases not matched to a gene; V was cut back by 2 bases and J by 9 bases.

The rearrangement uses TRBV6-5 and TRBJ2-7; TRBD1 is a possible D gene (6 bases). CDR1 MNHEY and CDR2 SVGAGI come from the germline V gene. The germline V and J ends were trimmed by 9 bases and 4 bases, with 16 bases remaining between them. The CDR3 is made up of 13 amino acids. The CDR3: CASAEQGTYEQYF. The CDR3 DNA sequence: TGTGCCAGTGCGGAACAGGGAACGTACGAGCAGTACTTC.

The genes are TRBV3-1 (or the pseudogene TRBV3-2) and TRBJ1-1, with TRBD1 matching over 8 bases. After removal of 3 bases from V and 1 base from J, the junction contained 4 bases not matched to a gene. The CDR3 has 15 residues. Germline values: CDR1 LGHDT, CDR2 YNNKEL (reference sequence). CDR3 nucleotides: TGTGCCAGCAGCCACCACAGGGGGGAGAACACTGAAGCTTTCTTT. Translating gives CASSHHRGENTEAFF.

The genes are TRBV27 and TRBJ1-2; D gene uncertain. Germline V CDR1 and CDR2: MNHEY, SMNVEV (reference sequence). V lost 5 bases, J lost 12 bases, and 19 bases lay in between. CDR3 length: 13 amino acids. The CDR3 nucleotides read TGTGCCAGCAGTACCAAAAGAGGCCCCTGGGACACCTTC. This codes for CASSTKRGPWDTF.

The chain has TRBV18 and TRBJ1-3; 8 bases are shared with TRBD1. V was clipped by 4 bases and J by 0 bases; unmatched bases: 2. Per the germline V gene, CDR1 is KGHSH and CDR2 is LQKENI. There are 15 residues in the CDR3. The CDR3 sequence is CASSLGQGSGNTIYF. The DNA for the CDR3 is TGTGCCAGCTCACTCGGACAGGGCTCTGGAAACACCATATATTTT.

The rearrangement links TRBV11-2 to TRBJ2-6, with TRBD1 identical over 9 bases. V shed 1 base and J 4 bases; nucleotides not matched to a gene: 8. The germline V gene encodes CDR1 SGHAT and CDR2 FQNNGV. The CDR3 length is 18 residues. CDR3 bases: TGTGCCAGCAGCTTAGCGCCCCGGACAGGGGCAGGGGCCAACGTCCTGACTTTC. This gives the protein CASSLAPRTGAGANVLTF.

The chain carries TRBV6-5 and TRBJ2-7; D might be TRBD2 (5 bases). Germline lookup yields CDR1 MNHEY and CDR2 SVGAGI. The CDR3 has 10 residues. The CDR3, as DNA: TGTGCGACGGGGATCTACGAGCAGTACTTC. This translates into CATGIYEQYF.

This clone was seen once. The chain couples TRBV14 to TRBJ2-3, with D perhaps matching TRBD2 (7 bases). V lost 5 bases to trimming and J lost 2 bases, with 14 bases between them. In germline, CDR1 is SGHDN, CDR2 FVKESK. The CDR3 runs 15 residues. CDR3 amino acids: CASSNRGADTDTQYF. The CDR3 DNA follows: TGTGCCAGCAGCAATCGGGGGGCCGACACAGATACGCAGTATTTT.

The CDR3 sequence: CASRSQGVSNQPQHF. The DNA of the CDR3 is TGTGCCAGCAGATCACAGGGGGTGTCAAATCAGCCCCAGCATTTT. The V gene is TRBV2, the J gene TRBJ1-5, with 8 bases matching TRBD1. The ends lost 6 bases at V and 4 bases at J; junction bases unmatched: 8. This CDR3 comprises 15 residues. In germline, CDR1 is SNHLY, CDR2 FYNNEI.

This clone has just one count. The chain has TRBV9 and TRBJ2-2; unclear D gene. V was clipped by 3 bases and J by 0 bases, with 6 bases between them. The CDR3 has 14 residues. Germline-derived CDR1 and CDR2 are SGDLS and YYNGEE. CDR3 nucleotide sequence: TGTGCCAGCAGCGGAACAGCGAACACCGGGGAGCTGTTTTTT. It codes for CASSGTANTGELFF.

This clone was picked up a small number of times. The V call is TRBV2, the J call TRBJ1-1, with D hard to call. Germline V gene sequence: CDR1 SNHLY, CDR2 FYNNEI. Trimming cost V 7 bases and J 4 bases, with 10 bases left between them. The CDR3 is 12 residues long. The CDR3 loop is CASTFDSTEAFF. DNA for the CDR3: TGTGCCAGCACTTTCGACTCCACTGAAGCTTTCTTT.

The rearrangement uses TRBV19 and TRBJ2-1; D is possibly TRBD1 (5 bases). The germline CDR1 and CDR2 sequences are LNHDA and SQIVND (reference sequence). The V end was cut by 4 bases, the J end by 4 bases, with 8 bases between. The CDR3 spans 13 residues. The CDR3 sequence: CASSTDRYNEQFF. The CDR3 DNA reads as TGTGCCAGTAGTACCGACAGATACAATGAGCAGTTCTTC.

The chain couples TRBV4-1 to TRBJ2-7; D might be TRBD1 (6 bases). The CDR3 is made up of 16 amino acids. V was pared by 0 bases and J by 3 bases, with 15 bases between. CDR1 and CDR2 (germline): MGHRA, YSYEKL. CDR3 sequence reads: CASSQDNRQVGYEQYF. CDR3 nucleotide sequence: TGCGCCAGCAGCCAAGATAACAGACAGGTAGGCTACGAGCAGTACTTC.

A single count supports this clone. V is TRBV2 and J is TRBJ1-1; no reliable D call. The CDR3 is 14 amino acids. From germline, CDR1 is SNHLY and CDR2 FYNNEI. V gave up 8 bases and J gave up 0 bases, with 13 bases separating them. The CDR3 bases are TGTGCCAGCCGGTCCTCACCGATGAACACTGAAGCTTTCTTT. Translating gives CASRSSPMNTEAFF.